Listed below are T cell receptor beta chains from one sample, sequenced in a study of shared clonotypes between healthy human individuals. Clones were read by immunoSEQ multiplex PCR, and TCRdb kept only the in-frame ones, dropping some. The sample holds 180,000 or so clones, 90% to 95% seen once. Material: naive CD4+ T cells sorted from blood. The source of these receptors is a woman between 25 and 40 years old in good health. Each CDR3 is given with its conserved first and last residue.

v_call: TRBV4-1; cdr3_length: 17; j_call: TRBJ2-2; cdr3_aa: CASSQSVSLPNTGELFF
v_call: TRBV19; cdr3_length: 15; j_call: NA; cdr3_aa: CASSIGQRSSYEQYF
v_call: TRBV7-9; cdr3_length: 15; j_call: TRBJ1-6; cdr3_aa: CASRGGTGSDSPLHF
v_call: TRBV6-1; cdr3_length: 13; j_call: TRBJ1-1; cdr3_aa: CASSEQGNTEAFF
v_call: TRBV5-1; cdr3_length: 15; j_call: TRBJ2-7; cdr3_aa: CASSHTGTGGNEQYF
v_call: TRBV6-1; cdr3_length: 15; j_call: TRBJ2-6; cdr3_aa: CASTASGAGANVLTF
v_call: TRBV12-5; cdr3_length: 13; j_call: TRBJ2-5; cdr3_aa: CASGTGGQETQYF
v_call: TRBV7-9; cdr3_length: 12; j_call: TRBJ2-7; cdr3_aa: CASSSGLYEQYF
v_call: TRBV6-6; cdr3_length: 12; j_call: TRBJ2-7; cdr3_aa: CATTGGPYEQYF
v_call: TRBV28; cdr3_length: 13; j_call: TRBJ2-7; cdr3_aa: CASRPTAGGAQYF
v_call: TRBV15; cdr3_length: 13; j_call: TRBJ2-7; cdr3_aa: CATSMESFSGAHF
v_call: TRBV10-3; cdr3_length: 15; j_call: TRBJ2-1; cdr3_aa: CAISEGPNTYNEQFF
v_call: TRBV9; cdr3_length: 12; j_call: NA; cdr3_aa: CASSRGNYEQYF
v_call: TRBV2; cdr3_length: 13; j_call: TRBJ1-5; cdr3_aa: CASSEFGDQPQHF
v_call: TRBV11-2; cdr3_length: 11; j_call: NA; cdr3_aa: CASSHKYEQYF
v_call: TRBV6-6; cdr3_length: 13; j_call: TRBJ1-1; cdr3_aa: CASSVTVNTEAFF
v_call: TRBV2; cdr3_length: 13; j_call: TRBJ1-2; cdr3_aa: CASLIRGGHGYTF
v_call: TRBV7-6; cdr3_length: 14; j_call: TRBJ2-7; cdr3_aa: CASSLGVMGYEQYF